These 5 T cell receptor beta chains were sequenced from one sample in a study of technical replicates of blood from a few donors. Clones were sequenced by immunoSEQ multiplex PCR, and TCRdb holds only the in-frame ones, with some missing. Among 80,000 to 100,000 clones, 95% to 96% were seen once, and the ten largest hold about 0.39%. Sequenced sample: T cells isolated from PBMCs. The receptors shown here come from a human donor in good health.

The chain combines TRBV7-6 with TRBJ2-1; D ambiguous. V lost 5 bases and J 7 bases, leaving 9 bases between the germline ends. CDR3 length: 12 residues. Germline values: CDR1 SGHVS, CDR2 FNYEAQ. CDR3 protein: CASSAAENEQFF. CDR3 coding DNA: TGTGCCAGCAGCGCGGCGGAAAATGAGCAGTTCTTC.

This clone occurred once. The CDR3 region has the DNA TGTGCCAGCAGCTTAGTGTCTAGCGGGAGCTCCTACGAGCAGTACTTC. As protein: CASSLVSSGSSYEQYF. The chain uses TRBV11-2 and TRBJ2-7, with TRBD2 matching 10 bases. Germline CDR1 SGHAT, CDR2 FQNNGV. There are 16 residues in the CDR3. V lost 1 base and J lost 0; bases outside the gene matches: 3.

The chain combines TRBV7-2 with TRBJ1-5; the D gene is possibly TRBD1 (6 bases). CDR1 SGHTA and CDR2 FQGNSA come from the germline V gene. With 6 bases removed from V and 8 bases from J, the gap between germline ends came to 20 bases. The CDR3 consists of 15 residues. The CDR3 loop reads CASSAGGVRAEPQHF. In DNA form, the CDR3 reads TGTGCCAGCAGTGCGGGGGGCGTACGGGCGGAGCCCCAGCATTTT. Based on the CDR3 plus reference TRBV7-2 and TRBJ1-5, the full variable domain is GAGVSQSPSNKVTEKGKDVELRCDPISGHTALYWYRQSLGQGLEFLIYFQGNSAPDKSGLPSDRFSAERTGGSVSTLTIQRTQQEDSAVYLCASSAGGVRAEPQHFGDGTRLSIL.

The chain employs TRBV5-6 and TRBJ1-2; a possible D gene is TRBD1 (6 bases). CDR1 SGHDT and CDR2 YYEEEE come from the germline V gene. The CDR3 is 16 residues long. Trimming took off 0 bases at V and 4 bases at J, with 16 bases between the two ends. DNA for the CDR3: TGTGCCAGCAGCTTGGAAACAGGGCGACCCATCTATGGCTACACCTTC. Its protein product is CASSLETGRPIYGYTF. Full variable domain (missing parts from reference TRBV5-6 and TRBJ1-2): DAGVTQSPTHLIKTRGQQVTLRCSPKSGHDTVSWYQQALGQGPQFIFQYYEEEERQRGNFPDRFSGHQFPNYSSELNVNALLLGDSALYLCASSLETGRPIYGYTFGSGTRLTVV.

CDR3 coding DNA: TGTGCCAGCAGCGCGGTTCGGGACTCCTACTATGGCTACACCTTC. This gives the protein CASSAVRDSYYGYTF. The rearrangement links TRBV9 to TRBJ1-2, with D perhaps matching TRBD1 (5 bases). V was shortened by 3 bases and J by 3 bases, with 15 bases between the two germline ends. The germline CDR1 and CDR2 sequences are SGDLS and YYNGEE. The CDR3 sequence is 15 residues long.